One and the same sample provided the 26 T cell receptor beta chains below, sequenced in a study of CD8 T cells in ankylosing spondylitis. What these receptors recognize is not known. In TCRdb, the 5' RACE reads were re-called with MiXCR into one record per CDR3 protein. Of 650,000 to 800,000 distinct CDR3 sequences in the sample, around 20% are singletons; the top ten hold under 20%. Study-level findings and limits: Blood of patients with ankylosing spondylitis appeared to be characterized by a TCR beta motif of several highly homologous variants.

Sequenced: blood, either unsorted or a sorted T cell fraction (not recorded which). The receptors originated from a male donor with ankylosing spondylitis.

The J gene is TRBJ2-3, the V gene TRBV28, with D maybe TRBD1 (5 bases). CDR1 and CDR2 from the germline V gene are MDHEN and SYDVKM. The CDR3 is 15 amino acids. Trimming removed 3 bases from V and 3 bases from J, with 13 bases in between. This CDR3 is CASSLLQGLTDTQYF. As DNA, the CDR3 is TGTGCCAGCAGTTTGCTCCAGGGATTGACAGATACGCAGTATTTT.

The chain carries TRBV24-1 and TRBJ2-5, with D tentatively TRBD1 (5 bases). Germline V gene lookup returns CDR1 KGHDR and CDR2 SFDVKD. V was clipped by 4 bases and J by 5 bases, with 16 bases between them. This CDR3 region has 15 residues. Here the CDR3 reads CATSDPTERPETQYF. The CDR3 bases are TGTGCCACCAGTGACCCGACAGAGCGCCCGGAGACCCAGTACTTC.

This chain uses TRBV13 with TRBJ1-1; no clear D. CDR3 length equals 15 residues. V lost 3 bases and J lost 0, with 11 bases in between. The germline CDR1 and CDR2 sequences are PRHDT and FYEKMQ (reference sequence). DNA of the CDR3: TGTGCCAGCAGCTTTTCAGGACGAATGAACACTGAAGCTTTCTTT. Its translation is CASSFSGRMNTEAFF.

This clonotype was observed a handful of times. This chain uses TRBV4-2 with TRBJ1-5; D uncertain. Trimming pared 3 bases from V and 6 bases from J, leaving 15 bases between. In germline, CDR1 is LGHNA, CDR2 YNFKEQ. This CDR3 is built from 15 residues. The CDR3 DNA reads TGTGCCAGCAGCCAGAAGCCAGGTAGTGGTCAGCCCCAGCATTTT. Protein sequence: CASSQKPGSGQPQHF.

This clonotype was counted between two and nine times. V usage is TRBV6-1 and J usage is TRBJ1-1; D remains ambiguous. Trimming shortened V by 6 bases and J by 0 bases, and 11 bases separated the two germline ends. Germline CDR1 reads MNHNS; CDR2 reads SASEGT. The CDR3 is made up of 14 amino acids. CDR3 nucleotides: TGTGCCAGCAGCCCGACACCGATGAACACTGAAGCTTTCTTT. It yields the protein CASSPTPMNTEAFF.

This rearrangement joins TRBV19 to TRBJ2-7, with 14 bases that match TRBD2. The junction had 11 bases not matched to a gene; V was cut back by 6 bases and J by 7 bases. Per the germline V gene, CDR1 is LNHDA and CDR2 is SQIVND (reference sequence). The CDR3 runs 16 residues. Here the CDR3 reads CASSHVPGLAGAEQYF. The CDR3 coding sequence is TGTGCCAGTAGCCACGTACCGGGACTAGCGGGAGCTGAGCAGTACTTC.

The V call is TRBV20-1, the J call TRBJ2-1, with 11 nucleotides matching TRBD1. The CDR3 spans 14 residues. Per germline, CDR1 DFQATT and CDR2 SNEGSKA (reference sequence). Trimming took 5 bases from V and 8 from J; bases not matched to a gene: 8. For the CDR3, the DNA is TGCAGTGCTGGCCGGGACAGGGGGTCCGATGAGCAGTTCTTC. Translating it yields CSAGRDRGSDEQFF.

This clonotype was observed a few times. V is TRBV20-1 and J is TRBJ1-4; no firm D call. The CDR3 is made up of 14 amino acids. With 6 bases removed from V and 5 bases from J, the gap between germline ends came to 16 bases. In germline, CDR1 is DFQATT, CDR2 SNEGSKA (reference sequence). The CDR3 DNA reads TGCAGTGCCACAGAGAGCCAAGGGAATGAAAAACTGTTTTTT. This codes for CSATESQGNEKLFF.

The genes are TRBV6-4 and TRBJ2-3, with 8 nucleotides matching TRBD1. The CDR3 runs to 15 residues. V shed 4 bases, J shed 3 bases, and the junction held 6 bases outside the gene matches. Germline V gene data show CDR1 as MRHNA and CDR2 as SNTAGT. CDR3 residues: CASSATGGGTDTQYF. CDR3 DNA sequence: TGTGCCAGCAGTGCCACAGGGGGAGGAACAGATACGCAGTATTTT.

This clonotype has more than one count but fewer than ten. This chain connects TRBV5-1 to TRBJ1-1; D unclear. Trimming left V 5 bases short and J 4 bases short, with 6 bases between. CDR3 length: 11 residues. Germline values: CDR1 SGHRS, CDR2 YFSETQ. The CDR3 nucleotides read TGCGCCAGCAGGTCCCCCACTGAAGCTTTCTTT. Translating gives CASRSPTEAFF.

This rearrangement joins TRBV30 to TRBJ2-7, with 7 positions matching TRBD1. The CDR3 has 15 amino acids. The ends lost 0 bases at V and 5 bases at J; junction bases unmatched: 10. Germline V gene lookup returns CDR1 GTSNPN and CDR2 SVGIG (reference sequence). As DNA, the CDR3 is TGTGCCTGGAGTGTTGAAGGGGGCGGGTTTGACGAGCAGTACTTC. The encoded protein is CAWSVEGGGFDEQYF.

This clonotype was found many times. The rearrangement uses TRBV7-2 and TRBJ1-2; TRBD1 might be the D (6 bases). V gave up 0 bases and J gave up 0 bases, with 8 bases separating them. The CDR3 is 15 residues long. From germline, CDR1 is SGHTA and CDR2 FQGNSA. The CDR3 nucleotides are TGTGCCAGCAGCTTAGCGACAGGAGCTAACTATGGCTACACCTTC. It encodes CASSLATGANYGYTF.

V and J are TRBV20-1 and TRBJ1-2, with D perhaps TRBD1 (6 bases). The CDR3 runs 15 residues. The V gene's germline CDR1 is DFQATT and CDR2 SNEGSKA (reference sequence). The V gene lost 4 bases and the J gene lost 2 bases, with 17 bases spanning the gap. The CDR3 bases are TGCAGTGCTAAAGTTCCTACAGGGATAAACTATGGCTACACCTTC. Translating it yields CSAKVPTGINYGYTF.

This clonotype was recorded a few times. Here the CDR3 DNA reads TGTGCCAGCAGCCAACGGGCACAGAGCTCCTACAATGAGCAGTTCTTC. As protein: CASSQRAQSSYNEQFF. The genes are TRBV14 and TRBJ2-1; D remains unclear. The V and J ends lost 2 bases and 0 bases respectively, with 11 bases between them. The germline V gene has CDR1 SGHDN and CDR2 FVKESK. The length of the CDR3 is 16 residues.

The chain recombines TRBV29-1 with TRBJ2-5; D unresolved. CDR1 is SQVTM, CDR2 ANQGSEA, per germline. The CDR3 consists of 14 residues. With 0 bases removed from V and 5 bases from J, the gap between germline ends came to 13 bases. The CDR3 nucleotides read TGCAGCGTTGAAGATCGAGGCCACTTTGAGACCCAGTACTTC. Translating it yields CSVEDRGHFETQYF.

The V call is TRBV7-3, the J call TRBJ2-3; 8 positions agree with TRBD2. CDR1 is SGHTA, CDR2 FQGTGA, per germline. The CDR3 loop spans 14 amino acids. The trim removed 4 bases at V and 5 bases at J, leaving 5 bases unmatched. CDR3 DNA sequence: TGTGCCAGCAGCTCCTATACTAGCGGAGATACGCAGTATTTT. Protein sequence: CASSSYTSGDTQYF.

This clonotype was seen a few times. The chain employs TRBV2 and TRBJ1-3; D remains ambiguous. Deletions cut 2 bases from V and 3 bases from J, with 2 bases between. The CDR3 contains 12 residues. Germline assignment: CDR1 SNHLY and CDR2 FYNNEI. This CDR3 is CASSENGNTIYF. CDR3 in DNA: TGTGCCAGCAGTGAAAATGGAAACACCATATATTTT.

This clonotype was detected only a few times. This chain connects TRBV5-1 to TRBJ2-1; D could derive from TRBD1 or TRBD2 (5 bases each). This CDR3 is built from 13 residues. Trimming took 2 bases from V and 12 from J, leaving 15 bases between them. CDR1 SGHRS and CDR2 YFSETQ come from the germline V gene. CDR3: CASSFLGIGGQFF. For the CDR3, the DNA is TGCGCCAGCAGCTTCTTGGGTATTGGGGGGCAGTTCTTC.

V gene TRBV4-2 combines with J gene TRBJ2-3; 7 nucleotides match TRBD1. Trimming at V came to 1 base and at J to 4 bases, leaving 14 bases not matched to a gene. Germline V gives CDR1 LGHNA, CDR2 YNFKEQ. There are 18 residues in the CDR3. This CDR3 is CASSQARHRDQGADTQYF. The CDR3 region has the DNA TGTGCCAGCAGCCAAGCCCGACACAGGGACCAGGGGGCAGATACGCAGTATTTT.

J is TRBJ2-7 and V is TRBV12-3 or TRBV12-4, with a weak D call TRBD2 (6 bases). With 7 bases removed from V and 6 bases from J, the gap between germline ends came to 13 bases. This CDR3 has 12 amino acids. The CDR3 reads CASTSGVREQYF. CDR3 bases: TGTGCCAGCACCTCGGGAGTACGCGAGCAGTACTTC.

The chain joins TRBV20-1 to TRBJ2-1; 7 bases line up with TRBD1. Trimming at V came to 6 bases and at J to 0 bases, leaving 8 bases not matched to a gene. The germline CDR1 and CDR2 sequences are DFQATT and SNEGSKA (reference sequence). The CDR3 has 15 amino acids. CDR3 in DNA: TGCAGTGCCTATAGGGGGCCCAGCTCCTACAATGAGCAGTTCTTC. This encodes CSAYRGPSSYNEQFF.

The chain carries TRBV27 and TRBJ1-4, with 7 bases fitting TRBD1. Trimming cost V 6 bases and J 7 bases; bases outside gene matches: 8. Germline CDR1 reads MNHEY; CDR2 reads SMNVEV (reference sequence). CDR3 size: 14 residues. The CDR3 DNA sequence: TGTGCCAGCAGCCCGGCAGGGGGACCTGAAAAACTGTTTTTT. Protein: CASSPAGGPEKLFF.

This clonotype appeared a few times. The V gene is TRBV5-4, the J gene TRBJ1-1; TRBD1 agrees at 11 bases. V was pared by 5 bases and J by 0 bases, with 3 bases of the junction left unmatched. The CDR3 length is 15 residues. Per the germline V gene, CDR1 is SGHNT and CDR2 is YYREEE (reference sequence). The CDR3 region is CASRDRGLVNTEAFF. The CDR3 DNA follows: TGTGCCAGCAGGGACAGGGGGCTTGTGAACACTGAAGCTTTCTTT.

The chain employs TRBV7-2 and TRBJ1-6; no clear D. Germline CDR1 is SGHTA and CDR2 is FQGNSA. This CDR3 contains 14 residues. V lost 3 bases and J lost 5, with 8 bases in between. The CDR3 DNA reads TGTGCCAGCAGCTTTACACTTAATAATTCACCCCTCCACTTT. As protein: CASSFTLNNSPLHF.

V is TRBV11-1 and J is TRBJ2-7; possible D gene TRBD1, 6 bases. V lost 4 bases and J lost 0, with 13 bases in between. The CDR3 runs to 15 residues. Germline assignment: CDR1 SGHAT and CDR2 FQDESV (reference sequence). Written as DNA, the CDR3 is TGTGCCAGCAGCTCTCGTGGGGACAACTCCTACGAGCAGTACTTC. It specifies CASSSRGDNSYEQYF.

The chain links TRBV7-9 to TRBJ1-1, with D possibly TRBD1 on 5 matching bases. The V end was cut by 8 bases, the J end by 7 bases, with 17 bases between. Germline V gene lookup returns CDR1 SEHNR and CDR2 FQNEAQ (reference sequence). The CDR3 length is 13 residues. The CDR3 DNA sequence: TGTGCCAGCCGAGACGATTTCGGACATGAAGCTTTCTTT. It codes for CASRDDFGHEAFF.